This T cell receptor (beta chain) is drawn from a study of blood T cell repertoires in COVID-19. This CDR3 comprises 14 residues. Trimming removed 3 bases from V and 2 bases from J, with 10 bases in between. CDR1 and CDR2 (germline): LGHNA, YNFKEQ. Measured with immunoSEQ multiplex PCR; TCRdb has only the in-frame clones, and not every one. The table has some 200,000 clones, about 86% seen once. J is TRBJ2-5 and V is TRBV4-2; D gene unclear. Sequenced material: peripheral blood. This sequence originates from a man between 25 and 39 years old with active or convalescent COVID-19. The CDR3 loop is CASSQGAGQETQYF. CDR3 DNA sequence: TGTGCCAGCAGCCAGGGCGCCGGACAAGAGACCCAGTACTTC.